The sequence of this T cell receptor beta chain was determined in a study of response to subunit inactivated influenza vaccine. In its sample, this clonotype was seen a few times. TCRdb re-called the RT-PCR reads through MiXCR, storing one row per CDR3 protein. The data contain under 200,000 distinct CDR3 sequences, approximately 12% of them seen just once; the ten biggest clones take up about 29%. The CDR3 runs to 16 residues. Germline CDR1 is MGHRA and CDR2 is YSYEKL. Deletions cut 1 base from V and 8 bases from J, with 15 bases between. The same sample was also studied in work on T cells expressing NK-cell markers. From that study: A 5'RACE template switching approach incorporating UMIs was used to make TCR beta cDNA. For five or six donors, the dominant NKG2C+ clonotypes made up about 1.0-8% of their CD8+ T cells. These same clonotypes (in several donors) also led the CD3+CD56-NKG2C+ fraction.

This sequence was found in a man in his forties or fifties who received an inactivated influenza vaccine. J is TRBJ1-6 and V is TRBV4-1; D is possibly TRBD1 (6 bases). The material sequenced was CD8+ T cells sorted from PBMCs, taken roughly 12 days after vaccination. As DNA, the CDR3 is TGCGCCAGCAGCCAAGTTCTGGGGGCGGCTGATTCACCCCTCCACTTT. As protein: CASSQVLGAADSPLHF.